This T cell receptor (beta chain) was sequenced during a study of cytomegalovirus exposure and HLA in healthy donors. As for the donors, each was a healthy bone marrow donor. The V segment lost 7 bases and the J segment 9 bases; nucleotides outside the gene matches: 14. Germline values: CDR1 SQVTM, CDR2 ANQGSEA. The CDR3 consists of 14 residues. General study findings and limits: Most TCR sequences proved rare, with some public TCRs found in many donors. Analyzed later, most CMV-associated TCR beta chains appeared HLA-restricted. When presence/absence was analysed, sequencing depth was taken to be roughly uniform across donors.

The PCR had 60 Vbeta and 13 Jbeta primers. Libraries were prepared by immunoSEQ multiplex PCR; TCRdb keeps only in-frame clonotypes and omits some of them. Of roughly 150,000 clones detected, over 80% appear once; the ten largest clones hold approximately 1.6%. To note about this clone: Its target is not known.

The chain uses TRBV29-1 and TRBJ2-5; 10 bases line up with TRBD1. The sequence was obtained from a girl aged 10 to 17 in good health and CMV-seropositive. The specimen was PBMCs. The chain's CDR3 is CSGTGTGVPGAQYF. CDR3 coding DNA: TGCAGCGGTACCGGGACAGGGGTCCCGGGAGCCCAGTACTTC.